A selection of T cell receptor beta chains follows, all from one sample in a study of T cell therapy after organ transplantation. Antigens of these TCRs are unknown. Clones were sequenced by immunoSEQ multiplex PCR, and TCRdb holds only the in-frame ones, with some missing. The sample shows 20,000 or so clones, about 81% of them seen only once. The sequencing here drew on CD8+ T cells from blood, taken after autologous CMV-specific T cell therapy. These TCRs come from a human patient who had received a solid organ transplant and had CMV disease. Some of the T cells may derive from the graft donor. The CDR3 runs from the conserved cysteine through the conserved F or W. A D gene is named only where the DNA matches it firmly. Clone size is stated in some rows and not others, as once, few, many or a class when expanded.

D,V,length,J,size,CDR3,DNA
NA,TRBV6-1,12,TRBJ2-2,NA,CASKVNTGELFF,TGTGCCAGCAAGGTGAACACCGGGGAGCTGTTTTTT
NA,TRBV11-2,12,TRBJ2-3,NA,CASSLVPDTQYF,TGTGCCAGCAGCTTAGTCCCAGATACGCAGTATTTT
TRBD1,TRBV6-5,14,TRBJ1-1,NA,CASRAGQSNTEAFF,TGTGCCAGCAGGGCGGGACAGTCGAACACTGAAGCTTTCTTT
NA,TRBV4-3,16,TRBJ1-3,few,CASSQEWETGGNTIYF,TGCGCCAGCAGCCAAGAATGGGAGACTGGCGGAAACACCATATATTTT
TRBD2,TRBV7-9,18,TRBJ2-1,NA,CASSSPRLAGEGYNEQFF,TGTGCCAGCAGCTCCCCCAGACTAGCGGGAGAAGGGTACAATGAGCAGTTCTTC
NA,TRBV11-2,14,TRBJ1-5,NA,CASSLGAGNQPQHF,TGTGCCAGCAGCTTAGGGGCAGGTAATCAGCCCCAGCATTTT
NA,TRBV6-5,14,TRBJ1-2,NA,CASSYTGTTQGYTF,TGTGCCAGCAGTTATACCGGGACTACTCAGGGCTACACCTTC
NA,TRBV5-4,14,TRBJ1-3,NA,CASSFDLSGNTIYF,TGTGCCAGCAGCTTCGATCTATCTGGAAACACCATATATTTT
TRBD1,TRBV7-8,17,TRBJ2-1,NA,CASTFLPGTGSYNEQFF,TGTGCCAGCACCTTCTTGCCCGGGACAGGGTCTTACAATGAGCAGTTCTTC
NA,TRBV11-2,16,TRBJ2-7,NA,CASSTYQTGKAYEQYF,TGTGCCAGCAGCACTTACCAAACAGGGAAGGCCTACGAGCAGTACTTC
NA,TRBV6-1,15,TRBJ1-5,once,CAAQTEDVSNQPQHF,TGTGCCGCCCAAACCGAGGACGTTAGCAATCAGCCCCAGCATTTT
NA,TRBV5-5,13,TRBJ2-7,NA,CASSFPSAGEQYF,TGTGCCAGCAGCTTCCCATCAGCGGGCGAGCAGTACTTC
NA,TRBV13,13,TRBJ2-2,few,CASRDSNTGELFF,TGTGCCAGCAGGGACAGTAACACCGGGGAGCTGTTTTTT
TRBD1,TRBV6-4,15,TRBJ1-4,NA,CASSEGGQGGEKLFF,TGTGCCAGCAGTGAGGGGGGACAGGGCGGTGAAAAACTGTTTTTT
NA,TRBV2,15,TRBJ1-5,NA,CASSEIGEEGQPQHF,TGTGCCAGCAGTGAAATAGGGGAGGAGGGTCAGCCCCAGCATTTT
TRBD2,TRBV6-1,15,TRBJ2-1,few,CASSEADGTSGRQFF,TGTGCCAGCAGTGAAGCAGATGGGACTAGCGGGAGGCAGTTCTTC
NA,TRBV27,16,TRBJ1-6,few,CASSGGTRDYNSPLHF,TGTGCCAGCAGTGGCGGGACCCGGGACTATAATTCACCCCTCCACTTT
NA,TRBV5-5,14,TRBJ1-6,few,CASSRTAGGSPLHF,TGTGCCAGCAGCAGGACAGCTGGGGGTTCACCCCTCCACTTT
TRBD1,TRBV7-2,15,TRBJ2-7,NA,CASSPRQGTLYEQYF,TGTGCCAGCAGCCCCCGACAGGGCACACTCTACGAGCAGTACTTC
TRBD2,TRBV15,16,TRBJ2-1,NA,CATSRDRASGVHEQFF,TGTGCCACCAGCAGAGATCGGGCTAGCGGGGTCCATGAGCAGTTCTTC
TRBD2,TRBV11-3,15,TRBJ2-2,once,CASSTGGRDTGELFF,TGTGCCAGCAGCACGGGGGGTCGAGACACCGGGGAGCTGTTTTTT
TRBD2,TRBV25-1,15,TRBJ2-3,NA,CASSELAGAGDTQYF,TGTGCCAGCAGTGAATTAGCGGGGGCGGGAGATACGCAGTATTTT
NA,TRBV25-1,12,TRBJ1-2,few,CATYRGSYGYTF,TGTGCCACCTACCGGGGCAGCTATGGCTACACCTTC
NA,TRBV19,15,TRBJ1-1,NA,CASSLTFGGNTEAFF,TGTGCCAGTAGTCTCACATTTGGTGGGAACACTGAAGCTTTCTTT
TRBD1,TRBV30,16,TRBJ2-1,NA,CAWSPGRTGEFGEQFF,TGTGCCTGGAGTCCGGGGCGGACAGGGGAATTCGGTGAGCAGTTCTTC
NA,TRBV27,16,TRBJ2-1,NA,CASSPQGGYFHNEQFF,TGTGCCAGCAGTCCCCAGGGGGGATATTTCCACAATGAGCAGTTCTTC
TRBD1,TRBV11-2,17,TRBJ1-2,NA,CASTTSGQGRLNYGYTF,TGTGCCAGCACCACCTCCGGACAGGGGCGCCTTAACTATGGCTACACCTTC
NA,TRBV29-1,17,TRBJ2-5,once,CSVTSPTAFKTQETQYF,TGCAGCGTTACTAGCCCGACAGCCTTTAAGACACAAGAGACCCAGTACTTC
NA,TRBV5-6,12,TRBJ1-1,once,CASSFRVTEAFF,TGTGCCAGCAGCTTCAGGGTCACTGAAGCTTTCTTT
NA,TRBV15,13,TRBJ2-7,once,CATSRSETYEQYF,TGTGCCACCAGCAGATCAGAAACCTACGAGCAGTACTTC
NA,TRBV9,15,TRBJ2-5,NA,CASSVGAGLGETQYF,TGTGCCAGCAGCGTAGGGGCAGGGTTAGGAGAGACCCAGTACTTC
NA,TRBV6-4,14,TRBJ1-2,NA,CASSEDPGAYGYTF,TGTGCCAGCAGCGAAGACCCGGGGGCCTATGGCTACACCTTC
NA,TRBV5-5,12,TRBJ2-7,NA,CASSLFRREQYF,TGTGCCAGCAGCTTGTTCAGGAGAGAGCAGTACTTC
TRBD1,TRBV25-1,16,TRBJ2-5,NA,CASSEDGQGFEETQYF,TGTGCCAGCAGTGAGGACGGACAGGGGTTCGAAGAGACCCAGTACTTC
NA,TRBV25-1,12,TRBJ2-7,NA,CASSLGAYEQYF,TGTGCCAGCAGTCTCGGAGCCTACGAGCAGTACTTC
NA,TRBV30,13,TRBJ2-7,NA,CAWNRKSSYEQYF,TGTGCCTGGAATCGCAAAAGCTCCTACGAGCAGTACTTC
TRBD2,TRBV4-2,16,TRBJ2-7,NA,CASSQGTSGTTYEQYF,TGTGCCAGCAGCCAGGGGACTAGCGGGACCACCTACGAGCAGTACTTC
NA,TRBV2,12,TRBJ2-7,NA,CASSVRAYEQYF,TGTGCCAGCAGTGTCAGAGCCTACGAGCAGTACTTC
NA,TRBV9,14,TRBJ2-3,NA,CASSVGGSLDTQYF,TGTGCCAGCAGCGTAGGGGGCAGCCTAGATACGCAGTATTTT
NA,TRBV30,13,TRBJ2-5,NA,CAWSVEGRETQYF,TGTGCCTGGAGTGTAGAGGGAAGGGAGACCCAGTACTTC